These 26 T cell receptor beta chains were all obtained from the same sample, sequenced in a study of human T cells and chemical hapten exposure. TCRdb re-called the RACE reads with MiXCR, one entry per CDR3 protein. The sample has under 300,000 distinct CDR3 sequences; approximately 7.5% are singletons. The sample's time point: pre-sensitization, week 0. Regarding treatment: therapeutic diphenylcyclopropenone sensitization with weekly scalp DPC. Material: whole blood, obtained in connection with sensitization to the hapten diphenylcyclopropenone (DPC). The receptors here all came from a man aged 18 to 30 with alopecia areata. Some clones in this sample may be carry-over from other donors' samples.

This clonotype came up a few times. This rearrangement joins TRBV12-3 or TRBV12-4 to TRBJ1-1; no definite D call. The V end lost 3 bases, the J end lost 4 bases, and 12 bases lay between the germline ends. This CDR3 spans 14 amino acids. The CDR3, as DNA: TGTGCCAGCAGTTTGGAGGGTTCAGGCACTGAAGCTTTCTTT. Translated: CASSLEGSGTEAFF.

As regards this clonotype: At one end, the junction sequence differs from germline, possibly due to a read error. The rearrangement joins TRBV7-6 to TRBJ2-3; D assignment may be TRBD1 or TRBD2 (5 bases each). Germline V gene data show CDR1 as SGHVS and CDR2 as FNYEAQ. The CDR3 covers 14 residues. The CDR3 nucleotides read TGTGTCAGCAGCTTAGCGACAGCCACAGATACGCAGTATTTT. This translates into CVSSLATATDTQYF.

The V call is TRBV7-2, the J call TRBJ2-5, with D unclear. V lost 1 base, J lost 7 bases, and 10 bases lay in between. CDR3 length equals 13 residues. Germline V gives CDR1 SGHTA, CDR2 FQGNSA. Written as DNA, the CDR3 is TGTGCCAGCAGCTTAGATGCCGACGCGACCCAGTACTTC. This translates into CASSLDADATQYF.

Only a few counts were recorded for this clonotype. This chain connects TRBV7-9 to TRBJ2-3, with 10 bases aligning to TRBD1. The germline CDR1 and CDR2 sequences are SEHNR and FQNEAQ (reference sequence). The length of the CDR3 is 15 residues. Trimming removed 7 bases from V and 4 bases from J; junction bases left unmatched: 8. The CDR3 here is CASNTGTGVADTQYF. CDR3 DNA: TGTGCCAGCAACACCGGGACAGGGGTTGCAGATACGCAGTATTTT.

This clonotype has a count of ten or more. The J gene is TRBJ1-1, the V gene TRBV11-3; D gene uncertain. The CDR3 loop spans 14 amino acids. The V gene's germline CDR1 is SGHNT and CDR2 YENEEA. Between the trimmed V and J ends, which lost 0 bases and 2 bases, there was a span of 7 bases. The CDR3 protein is CASSLEGSNTEAFF. DNA of the CDR3: TGTGCCAGCAGCTTAGAAGGCAGCAACACTGAAGCTTTCTTT.

This clonotype has just a few counts. The CDR3 region has the DNA TGTGCCACCGGATTACAGGGATGGGACAAAAACATTCAGTACTTC. It yields the protein CATGLQGWDKNIQYF. This chain joins TRBV28 and TRBJ2-4; D may be TRBD1 (6 bases). The CDR3 contains 15 residues. Per germline, CDR1 MDHEN and CDR2 SYDVKM. V was trimmed by 10 bases and J by 3 bases, leaving 19 bases between them.

There are many counts of this clonotype. The V call is TRBV7-2, the J call TRBJ1-1, with D uncertain. In germline, CDR1 is SGHTA, CDR2 FQGNSA. V was clipped by 2 bases and J by 8 bases, with 15 bases between them. This CDR3 spans 14 amino acids. This chain's CDR3 is CASSLPRDAAEAFF. CDR3 sequence (DNA): TGTGCCAGCAGCTTACCCCGGGATGCTGCGGAAGCTTTCTTT.

This clonotype was detected ten times or more. The V and J genes are TRBV5-1 and TRBJ2-6, with D unclear. Germline V CDR1 and CDR2: SGHRS, YFSETQ. CDR3 length equals 14 residues. Trimming cost V 9 bases and J 4 bases, with 14 bases left between them. CDR3 DNA sequence: TGCGCCACCAAGACTGAGGTGGGGGCCAACGTCCTGACTTTC. This gives the protein CATKTEVGANVLTF.

This clonotype showed up many times. V gene TRBV12-3 or TRBV12-4 combines with J gene TRBJ2-5; D remains unclear. V was trimmed by 8 bases and J by 4 bases, leaving 14 bases between them. CDR3 length equals 13 residues. CDR3: CASGRSGRETQYF. Written as DNA, the CDR3 is TGTGCCAGCGGTCGGTCGGGTCGAGAGACCCAGTACTTC.

This clonotype turned up a few times. This chain's CDR3 is CASREGSSATGANVLTF. The CDR3 nucleotides read TGCGCCAGCAGGGAGGGCTCGAGTGCCACTGGGGCCAACGTCCTGACTTTC. The chain employs TRBV5-1 and TRBJ2-6, with D possibly matching TRBD2 (6 bases). V was trimmed by 5 bases and J by 2 bases, leaving 17 bases between them. Germline V gives CDR1 SGHRS, CDR2 YFSETQ. The CDR3 spans 17 residues.

This rearrangement joins TRBV20-1 to TRBJ1-1; no reliable D call. CDR3 size: 12 residues. Germline V gene sequence: CDR1 DFQATT, CDR2 SNEGSKA (reference sequence). V gave up 1 base and J gave up 1 base, with 4 bases separating them. CDR3 in amino acids: CSARGGNTEAFF. CDR3 sequence (DNA): TGCAGTGCTAGAGGTGGGAACACTGAAGCTTTCTTT.

V gene TRBV5-6 combines with J gene TRBJ2-1, with TRBD2 as a possible D gene (7 bases). V lost 0 bases and J 1 base, leaving 14 bases between the germline ends. The CDR3 contains 17 residues. The V gene's germline CDR1 is SGHDT and CDR2 YYEEEE. The DNA for the CDR3 is TGTGCCAGCAGCTTGGAACGTGCGGGGGCATCCTACAATGAGCAGTTCTTC. Encoded protein: CASSLERAGASYNEQFF.

This clonotype was detected ten times or more. V gene TRBV6-2 or TRBV6-3 combines with J gene TRBJ1-1; D not resolved. Germline loops: CDR1 MNHEY, CDR2 SVGEGT. V gave up 4 bases and J gave up 5 bases, with 11 bases separating them. The length of the CDR3 is 13 residues. The CDR3 reads CASSWEGRTEAFF. In DNA form, the CDR3 reads TGTGCCAGCAGTTGGGAGGGAAGGACTGAAGCTTTCTTT.

This clonotype was found many times. V usage is TRBV5-1 and J usage is TRBJ1-4; no clear D gene. Germline V CDR1 and CDR2: SGHRS, YFSETQ. V was cut by 0 bases and J by 8 bases, with 11 bases left in between. CDR3 length: 14 amino acids. The CDR3 DNA is TGCGCCAGCAGCTTGGCCTGGGATGTAGAAAAACTGTTTTTT. This sequence encodes CASSLAWDVEKLFF.

The chain couples TRBV5-4 to TRBJ1-5; D unclear. CDR3 length equals 13 residues. Per germline, CDR1 SGHNT and CDR2 YYREEE (reference sequence). The V end was cut by 4 bases, the J end by 7 bases, with 12 bases between. CDR3 sequence: CASSPFDRQPQHF. CDR3 DNA: TGTGCCAGCAGCCCCTTCGACCGGCAGCCCCAGCATTTT.

In regard to this clonotype: One end of the junction varies from germline; a read error may be responsible. The gene calls are TRBV9 and TRBJ2-1, with D perhaps TRBD2 (6 bases). This CDR3 is built from 18 residues. The germline V gene encodes CDR1 SGDLS and CDR2 YYNGEE. The CDR3 loop is CVSSVVSPGDPSYNEQFF. In DNA, the CDR3 is TGTGTCAGCAGCGTAGTATCCCCGGGGGACCCCTCCTACAATGAGCAGTTCTTC.

This clonotype has at least ten counts. This rearrangement joins TRBV11-2 to TRBJ1-1; unclear D gene. There are 15 residues in the CDR3. Trimming took 5 bases from V and 0 from J, leaving 13 bases between them. CDR1 is SGHAT and CDR2 is FQNNGV in the germline V gene. CDR3 in DNA: TGTGCCAGCAGCCCACGGACGGTATTGAACACTGAAGCTTTCTTT. This sequence encodes CASSPRTVLNTEAFF.

A few counts support this clonotype. The gene calls are TRBV3-1 and TRBJ1-6; D is unclear. Trimming removed 1 base at V and 7 bases at J, with 8 bases between. The germline V gene has CDR1 LGHDT and CDR2 YNNKEL (reference sequence). CDR3 length: 14 residues. Here the CDR3 DNA reads TGTGCCAGCAGCCAAGGAAAAAGGAATTCACCCCTCCACTTT. Protein product: CASSQGKRNSPLHF.

The J gene is TRBJ2-2, the V gene TRBV6-5; 7 bases fit TRBD1. This CDR3 has 16 residues. J was trimmed by 1 base and V by 6 bases; bases with no gene match: 8. Looked up from germline, CDR1 is MNHEY and CDR2 is SVGAGI. Here the CDR3 DNA reads TGTGCCAGCAGCCTTCCCGGGACAGAGAACACCGGGGAGCTGTTTTTT. The encoded protein is CASSLPGTENTGELFF.

This clonotype has a count of ten or more. The chain combines TRBV12-3 or TRBV12-4 with TRBJ1-1, with TRBD1 identical over 7 bases. Trimming at V came to 8 bases and at J to 5 bases, leaving 2 bases not matched to a gene. There are 11 residues in the CDR3. CDR3 nucleotide sequence: TGTGCCAGCGCCAGGGGGACTGAAGCTTTCTTT. Translation gives CASARGTEAFF.

The V call is TRBV13, the J call TRBJ1-1, with 11 bases that match TRBD1. The V segment lost 4 bases and the J segment 4 bases; nucleotides outside the gene matches: 2. Looked up from germline, CDR1 is PRHDT and CDR2 is FYEKMQ (reference sequence). This CDR3 has 14 amino acids. The CDR3 nucleotides are TGTGCCAGCAGCTCCGGGACAGGGGGCACTGAAGCTTTCTTT. This encodes CASSSGTGGTEAFF.

This chain joins TRBV7-9 and TRBJ2-7; no reliable D call. Trimming shortened V by 1 base and J by 2 bases, and 12 bases separated the two germline ends. CDR3 length equals 15 residues. Germline CDR1 is SEHNR and CDR2 is FQNEAQ (reference sequence). CDR3 coding DNA: TGTGCCAGCAGCTTAGTTGTCTCCCCGACCTACGAGCAGTACTTC. It encodes CASSLVVSPTYEQYF.

The chain combines TRBV3-1 with TRBJ1-1; no clear D gene. The CDR3 extends over 15 amino acids. Germline V gene data show CDR1 as LGHDT and CDR2 as YNNKEL (reference sequence). V lost 3 bases and J lost 0, with 11 bases in between. CDR3 amino acids: CASSHSRQMNTEAFF. The CDR3 DNA is TGTGCCAGCAGCCACTCAAGGCAAATGAACACTGAAGCTTTCTTT.

The chain recombines TRBV7-9 with TRBJ1-5, with no clear D. The germline CDR1 and CDR2 sequences are SEHNR and FQNEAQ (reference sequence). The CDR3 totals 16 residues. Trimming stripped 5 bases from V and 0 bases from J, with 14 bases between. CDR3 sequence: CASSEGSVDSNQPQHF. Written as DNA, the CDR3 is TGTGCCAGCAGCGAGGGCTCGGTCGATAGCAATCAGCCCCAGCATTTT.

The rearrangement uses TRBV10-3 and TRBJ1-2, with TRBD1 matching 12 bases. The CDR3 runs 14 residues. The germline CDR1 and CDR2 sequences are ENHRY and SYGVKD. The V segment lost 6 bases and the J segment 5 bases; nucleotides outside the gene matches: 4. The CDR3 sequence: CAISRDRGLYGYTF. For the CDR3, the DNA is TGTGCCATCAGCCGGGACAGGGGGCTGTATGGCTACACCTTC.

The chain recombines TRBV6-1 with TRBJ2-6, with 7 bases lining up with TRBD2. V dropped 8 bases and J dropped 0; count of bases not matched to a gene: 1. CDR3 size: 14 residues. Germline V gene lookup returns CDR1 MNHNS and CDR2 SASEGT. The CDR3 sequence: CASGEGSGANVLTF. The DNA for the CDR3 is TGTGCCAGCGGGGAGGGCTCTGGGGCCAACGTCCTGACTTTC.